Described below is a single TCR beta chain sequence and its context. Its antigen is currently unknown. The entry originates in a study of cytomegalovirus exposure and HLA in healthy donors. General study points: Most subjects' HLA-A and HLA-B alleles were reportedly predicted from TCR beta sequences.

The length of the CDR3 is 15 residues. V lost 3 bases and J lost 0, with 10 bases in between. Germline loops: CDR1 SGHRS, CDR2 YFSETQ. Vbeta (60) and Jbeta (13) primers were used in the PCR. Original methodology: An analysis performed later counted 73 million or so unique TCR beta chains (approximately 10 million of them shared). Sequencing was performed with immunoSEQ multiplex PCR; in TCRdb, only in-frame clones are kept and a portion is missing. The V and J calls and clone size are taken from that table; D and trimming were inferred from the DNA. The specimen's table records roughly 45,000 clones. The TCR was taken from a woman under 40 in good health and CMV-seronegative. This chain uses TRBV5-1 with TRBJ1-5, with D unclear. The sample was PBMCs. CDR3 nucleotide sequence: TGCGCCAGCAGCTCTGACGGGTATAGCAATCAGCCCCAGCATTTT. Amino acid sequence: CASSSDGYSNQPQHF.